This T cell receptor (beta chain) was observed in a study of T cell repertoires in ileal Crohn's disease (dated by TCRdb to the late 2010s). The study in broad terms: The median duration of disease was 7.5 to 9.5 years, and at the time of surgery less than 40% of patients were active smokers. Every patient underwent surgery because of a complication, which was stricturing disease in roughly 60% of cases and penetrating disease in roughly 39%. A Rutgeerts score above i0 was used to define endoscopic postoperative recurrence. The M6 samples were biopsies of the neoterminal ileum collected during postoperative colonoscopy. A total of roughly 170 mucosal samples from roughly 57 patients were sequenced, with samples obtained at several locations on the surgical specimen and at postoperative endoscopy. Postoperative therapy was given to about half of the patients, with thiopurines administered to more than 10 patients and anti-TNF agents administered to approximately 20 patients. Running in parallel with the study was a multicentre cohort set up to find predictors of early endoscopic recurrence following ileocolonic resection. TCR repertoire analysis was performed in approximately 52 Crohn's disease patients drawn from a prospective multicentre cohort. Study-wide conclusions, independent of this receptor: Patients who were active smokers at surgery had a significantly higher proportion of clonal expansions than non-smokers (around 26% vs 18%, p=0.02). Postoperative endoscopy timing varied within the first year after surgery, with a median delay of roughly seven months. Compared with CD4 T cells, sorted CD8 T cells contained more high-frequency clones, which suggests that the mucosal expansions were mostly CD8. Only a subgroup of patients, of unstated size, had mucosal CD4 and CD8 T cells sorted and sequenced. Endoscopic recurrence was linked to a higher percentage of high-frequency clones at surgery, and recurrence occurred in every patient whose clonality exceeded 26.8% (18/57).

Reading the label with the study, this specimen's time point is: neoterminal ileum biopsy at postoperative endoscopy, about 6 months after surgery. Adults with ileal or ileocolonic Crohn's disease and an indication for ileocolonic resection were eligible for inclusion. Before DNA extraction, whole ileal mucosal biopsies were kept frozen at -80 degrees C. A TRizol-based method was used to extract genomic DNA from the frozen whole biopsies, and the DNA was quantified with a NanoDrop 2000 spectrophotometer. For commercial TCRB immunosequencing, roughly 0.5 micrograms of biopsy DNA were submitted for each sample. A two-step, amplification bias-controlled multiplex PCR was used by Adaptive Biotechnology to amplify CDR3 regions from genomic DNA. Primers for every V and J gene segment were used in the first PCR, and barcodes and Illumina adapters were added in the second PCR. CDR3 libraries were sequenced on an Illumina instrument. In the source study's methods: The analysis used both the pipelines supplied by the vendor and custom analysis of the raw data in R/Bioconductor with R version 3.3.0. Clonality, ranging from 0 to 1, was calculated as the inverse of the normalised Shannon entropy of all productive clones. High-frequency clones were defined as the repertoire share of the top 100 clones, retaining only clones passing a 95% confidence test. Repertoire diversity was measured with the Simpson index, and overlap between samples was measured with the Morisita-Horn index. Drawn from immuneACCESS, this table holds only the in-frame rearrangements with V and J called that TCRdb kept. Clones are partly lost; checked studies trace under half to an unresolved V gene and leave the rest unexplained. The DNA gave D and trimming, while V, J and clone size come from that table. In this sample the table shows fewer than 13,000 clones, more than 80% of which occur a single time. The top ten hold approximately 15% of the sample.

The CDR3 spans 14 residues, from the cysteine through the phenylalanine. The only DNA kept is the CDR3, 42 bases in frame from the first base. With regard to this clone: Its specific antigen is unknown. No clone much larger than this one lies a single base away; base qualities are absent.

The receptor chain draws on TRBV21-1 and TRBJ2-7; the D call of TRBD1 is as the table states it, not checked on the DNA. TRBV21-1 is a listed pseudogene. This sequence was found in an adult with Crohn's disease. Sample: ileal tissue. In nucleotides, the sequence is TGTGCCAGCAGCATGGACAGGAGCTCCTACGAGCAGTACTTC. This gives the protein CASSMDRSSYEQYF.